This TCR beta chain was documented in a study of identical twins. CDR3 length: 15 amino acids. Germline V gives CDR1 SGHDT, CDR2 YYEEEE. Trimming left V 1 base short and J 6 bases short, with 14 bases between. TCRdb ran MiXCR on the 5' RACE reads and lists one entry per CDR3 protein. The profile covers about 730,000 distinct CDR3 sequences, with about 20% appearing a single time and roughly 4% taken by the ten largest. This sample was shared with a second study, whose subject was T cells expressing NK-cell markers.

This TCR was sampled from a woman between 18 and 29 years old in good health. The gene calls are TRBV5-6 and TRBJ2-4; no reliable D call. The specimen was PBMCs. The CDR3 spells CASSLYGSGINIQYF. The CDR3 bases are TGTGCCAGCAGCTTGTATGGTTCAGGCATAAACATTCAGTACTTC.